This passage covers 20 T cell receptor beta chains from one sample sequenced in a study of Ad26.COV2.S vaccination and SARS-CoV-2 variants. Stated treatment: around 19 received Ad26.COV2.S at low or high dose, single or two shots; about 5 received placebo; per-sample allocation not given. Sample collection was performed on day 63 after the first vaccine or placebo injection. Method: immunoSEQ multiplex PCR; TCRdb's copy keeps in-frame clones and lacks some. The table shows around 300,000 clones, with 88% occurring only once. Source: peripheral blood, taken in a trial of Ad26.COV2.S vaccine versus placebo. All receptors derive from a person between 18 and 60 years old who received the Ad26.COV2.S COVID-19 vaccine or a placebo.

The V gene is TRBV2, the J gene TRBJ1-5; no clear D gene. Deletions cut 8 bases from V and 3 bases from J, with 14 bases between. The CDR3 spans 14 residues. CDR1 and CDR2 from the germline V gene are SNHLY and FYNNEI. The CDR3 sequence: CASSTDGNNQPQHF. The CDR3 coding sequence is TGTGCCAGCTCCACGGACGGAAACAATCAGCCCCAGCATTTT.

The gene calls are TRBV6-5 and TRBJ2-6; D unclear. V lost 2 bases and J 2 bases, leaving 4 bases between the germline ends. CDR3 length: 14 amino acids. Germline CDR1 reads MNHEY; CDR2 reads SVGAGI. The CDR3 coding sequence is TGTGCCAGCAGTTACAGGACTGGGGCCAACGTCCTGACTTTC. Translating it yields CASSYRTGANVLTF.

This clone was counted between two and nine times. The V call is TRBV18, the J call TRBJ2-7; 7 nucleotides line up with TRBD1. Germline CDR1 reads KGHSH; CDR2 reads LQKENI. V dropped 5 bases and J dropped 3; count of bases not matched to a gene: 10. The CDR3 runs 15 residues. The CDR3, as DNA: TGTGCCAGCTCAACTTCCGGGACAGCCTTCTACGAGCAGTACTTC. It translates to CASSTSGTAFYEQYF.

This chain uses TRBV6-5 with TRBJ1-1; D not certain. V was shortened by 6 bases and J by 1 base, with 6 bases between the two germline ends. This CDR3 is built from 12 residues. Looked up from germline, CDR1 is MNHEY and CDR2 is SVGAGI. The CDR3 DNA is TGTGCCAGCAGGGAGGGGAACACTGAAGCTTTCTTT. It encodes CASREGNTEAFF.

The gene calls are TRBV5-4 and TRBJ2-1; TRBD1 matches 7 bases. Germline CDR1 is SGHNT and CDR2 is YYREEE (reference sequence). V gave up 5 bases and J gave up 4 bases; unmatched junction bases: 12. The CDR3 runs to 16 residues. Here the CDR3 DNA reads TGTGCCAGCAGTGGTCCTAGAGGGGGCGAATACAATGAGCAGTTCTTC. It is translated as CASSGPRGGEYNEQFF.

The rearrangement links TRBV18 to TRBJ2-7; D gene unclear. The length of the CDR3 is 16 residues. Deletions cut 0 bases from V and 7 bases from J, with 19 bases between. Germline V lookup: CDR1 KGHSH, CDR2 LQKENI. DNA of the CDR3: TGTGCCAGCTCACCACCGTCGGCAAGGCTACTGGGGGAGCAGTACTTC. Its translation: CASSPPSARLLGEQYF.

The rearrangement links TRBV19 to TRBJ2-3, with 10 bases matching TRBD2. This CDR3 spans 16 amino acids. CDR1 is LNHDA and CDR2 is SQIVND in the germline V gene (reference sequence). Germline trimming cut 2 bases from V and 1 base from J; bases unmatched to any gene: 3. CDR3: CASSIRLAGGTDTQYF. The CDR3 bases are TGTGCCAGTAGTATAAGGCTAGCGGGGGGCACAGATACGCAGTATTTT.

The J gene is TRBJ1-6, the V gene TRBV3-1 (or the pseudogene TRBV3-2); perhaps TRBD1 as D (6 bases). There are 16 residues in the CDR3. Trimming removed 3 bases at V and 0 bases at J, with 9 bases between. CDR1 is LGHDT and CDR2 is YNNKEL in the germline V gene (reference sequence). CDR3 residues: CASSQRGSSYNSPLHF. Written as DNA, the CDR3 is TGTGCCAGCAGCCAGAGGGGGAGCTCCTATAATTCACCCCTCCACTTT.

Regarding this clone: This same CDR3 is encoded by further DNA sequences in the sample. This chain joins TRBV12-5 and TRBJ2-3; D unresolved. V was shortened by 1 base and J by 2 bases, with 4 bases between the two germline ends. Per the germline V gene, CDR1 is LGHNT and CDR2 is FRNRAP. CDR3 size: 13 residues. CDR3 bases: TGTGCTAGTGGTTTGGAATACACAGATACGCAGTATTTT. This gives the protein CASGLEYTDTQYF.

V is TRBV15 and J is TRBJ1-6; no reliable D call. This CDR3 comprises 16 residues. Germline V gives CDR1 LNHNV, CDR2 YYDKDF (reference sequence). Trimming left V 5 bases short and J 0 bases short, with 11 bases between. CDR3 loop: CATSAGRSSYNSPLHF. CDR3 sequence (DNA): TGTGCCACCAGCGCCGGACGAAGCTCCTATAATTCACCCCTCCACTTT.

The chain joins TRBV6-2 or TRBV6-3 to TRBJ1-3; D remains ambiguous. Germline values: CDR1 MNHEY, CDR2 SVGEGT. The CDR3 extends over 15 amino acids. Trimming cost V 0 bases and J 0 bases, with 6 bases left between them. CDR3 sequence reads: CASSYSTVSGNTIYF. Here the CDR3 DNA reads TGTGCCAGCAGTTACTCGACGGTCTCTGGAAACACCATATATTTT.

CDR3 DNA sequence: TGTGCCAGCAGCCCCCGGGACCCCGGGAGCGATGAGCAGTTCTTC. Translating gives CASSPRDPGSDEQFF. The chain combines TRBV7-9 with TRBJ2-1; maybe TRBD2 (6 bases). The CDR3 is made up of 15 amino acids. Germline assignment: CDR1 SEHNR and CDR2 FQNEAQ (reference sequence). V dropped 5 bases and J dropped 8 bases, with 19 bases sitting between them.

V is TRBV27 and J is TRBJ1-2; 9 positions agree with TRBD1. Losses at the gene ends were 7 bases for V and 5 bases for J; bases not matched to a gene: 17. Looked up from germline, CDR1 is MNHEY and CDR2 is SMNVEV (reference sequence). The CDR3 runs 17 residues. As DNA, the CDR3 is TGTGCCAGCAAACGTGGGGCATCCGGGACAGGGCCTTATGGCTACACCTTC. Its protein is CASKRGASGTGPYGYTF.

The rearrangement links TRBV7-2 to TRBJ1-2; a possible D gene is TRBD1 (5 bases). The CDR3 loop spans 13 amino acids. Between the trimmed V and J ends, which lost 2 bases and 6 bases, there was a span of 10 bases. The germline V gene encodes CDR1 SGHTA and CDR2 FQGNSA. The CDR3 sequence is CASSLRAGNGYTF. The CDR3 DNA reads as TGTGCCAGCAGCTTAAGAGCAGGGAATGGCTACACCTTC.

In nucleotides, the CDR3 is TGTGCCAGCAGTTTAAGGGTTGAGGCCGGGGGAACCTTC. Amino acid sequence: CASSLRVEAGGTF. The genes are TRBV28 and TRBJ1-2; TRBD1 might be the D (5 bases). CDR1 is MDHEN and CDR2 is SYDVKM in the germline V gene. This CDR3 spans 13 amino acids. Trimming took off 2 bases at V and 14 bases at J, with 18 bases between the two ends.

This clone was counted between two and nine times. The V gene is TRBV6-4, the J gene TRBJ2-6; 10 nucleotides line up with TRBD2. Germline values: CDR1 MRHNA, CDR2 SNTAGT. V trimming: 2 bases; J trimming: 2 bases; junction bases outside the gene matches: 0. The CDR3 has 16 residues. The CDR3 region has the DNA TGTGCCAGCAGTGACAGCGGGGGGGCTGGGGCCAACGTCCTGACTTTC. This encodes CASSDSGGAGANVLTF.

The chain employs TRBV5-1 and TRBJ2-7; 11 nucleotides match TRBD2. This CDR3 is built from 17 residues. CDR1 and CDR2 from the germline V gene are SGHRS and YFSETQ. Losses at the gene ends were 2 bases for V and 1 base for J; bases not matched to a gene: 8. CDR3 bases: TGCGCCAGCAGCTTTTATCCTGGGACTAGCGGATCCTACGAGCAGTACTTC. Amino acid sequence: CASSFYPGTSGSYEQYF.

The chain carries TRBV6-6 and TRBJ2-5; D not certain. The V end lost 2 bases, the J end lost 5 bases, and 15 bases lay between the germline ends. This CDR3 is 15 amino acids long. Germline-derived CDR1 and CDR2 are MNHNY and SVGAGI (reference sequence). In nucleotides, the CDR3 is TGTGCCAGCAGTTACATAGGGCGACAAAGGGAGACCCAGTACTTC. Translated: CASSYIGRQRETQYF.

The chain combines TRBV28 with TRBJ2-7; possible D gene TRBD2, 6 bases. Germline values: CDR1 MDHEN, CDR2 SYDVKM. Trimming cost V 4 bases and J 5 bases, with 9 bases left between them. This CDR3 is built from 12 residues. CDR3 bases: TGTGCCAGCAGTTCCGGGGGTCACGAGCAGTACTTC. It codes for CASSSGGHEQYF.

CDR3 nucleotide sequence: TGCGCCAGCAGTTACGAACCGGGACAGGGGACAGATACGCAGTATTTT. It yields the protein CASSYEPGQGTDTQYF. The chain joins TRBV5-1 to TRBJ2-3, with 10 nucleotides matching TRBD1. After removal of 5 bases from V and 3 bases from J, the junction contained 9 bases not matched to a gene. Germline V lookup: CDR1 SGHRS, CDR2 YFSETQ. The CDR3 has 16 residues.